This T cell receptor (beta chain) emerged from a study of blood T cell repertoires in COVID-19. Study-level information: There were acute and convalescent COVID-19 samples, and they came from the United States, Italy and Spain.

The CDR3 has 15 residues. The V end lost 0 bases, the J end lost 2 bases, and 8 bases lay between the germline ends. CDR1 and CDR2 (germline): SGHAT, FQNNGV. Methods used by the authors: Amplification from reference gene primers served as the basis for estimated nucleated cell counts. The assay was immunoSEQ multiplex PCR, and TCRdb's table has in-frame clones only and misses some. V and J calls and clone size are as listed in that table; D and trimming were resolved from the DNA. The data hold 55,000 to 80,000 clones, with 75% to 90% observed a single time. This sequence was found in a human donor in a cohort sampled during active COVID-19. The chain is built from TRBV11-2 and TRBJ1-5, with D perhaps TRBD1 (5 bases). Material for sequencing was peripheral blood. The chain's CDR3 is CASSLDGTGNQPQHF. The CDR3 DNA follows: TGTGCCAGCAGCTTAGATGGGACTGGCAATCAGCCCCAGCATTTT. Full variable domain (remainder filled in from reference TRBV11-2 and TRBJ1-5): EAGVAQSPRYKIIEKRQSVAFWCNPISGHATLYWYQQILGQGPKLLIQFQNNGVVDDSQLPKDRFSAERLKGVDSTLKIQPAKLEDSAVYLCASSLDGTGNQPQHFGDGTRLSIL.